This T cell receptor beta chain was sequenced in a study of T cells expressing NK-cell markers. Across the whole study: Serological testing identified seven of the eight sequenced donors as HCMV-seropositive and one as seronegative.

Researchers built TCR beta cDNA using 5'RACE template switching with UMIs. With the 5' RACE reads reprocessed, TCRdb shows one record per CDR3 protein and no DNA. This sample's table has some 460,000 distinct CDR3 sequences. Looked up from germline, CDR1 is SGHRS and CDR2 is YFSETQ. CDR3 length: 14 residues. Sequencing was done on a sample of blood T cells: a sorted CD56 or NKG2C T cell subset, CD4+ or CD8+ T cells, or bulk PBMC T cells (not recorded which). The receptor was isolated from a woman aged 45 to 65 in good health. The chain joins TRBV5-1 to TRBJ2-3; TCRdb proposes TRBD2, but this gene call is untestable without DNA. CDR3 in amino acids: CASSSGSGSYTQYF.